This T cell receptor (beta chain) was recovered during a study of human T cells and chemical hapten exposure. The study, taken as a whole, reports: DPC sensitization did not alter TCRs above 1 in 1000 frequency. In comparison with controls, expanded TCRs gave rise to a significantly larger number of large CDR3 similarity clusters.

Trimming cost V 2 bases and J 5 bases; bases outside gene matches: 1. The CDR3 length is 16 residues. Per germline, CDR1 MNHEY and CDR2 SVGEGT. As to this clonotype: Its antigen is unknown.

TCRdb reprocessed the RACE reads via MiXCR and lists one record per CDR3 protein. There are around 57,000 distinct CDR3 sequences in the sample; about 11% occur only once, and 3% to 4.5% lies in the top ten. Time point noted: pre-sensitization, week 0. The treatment was: therapeutic diphenylcyclopropenone sensitization with weekly scalp DPC. The receptor comes from a woman aged 40 to 50 with alopecia areata. Some clones in this sample may be carry-over from other donors' samples. The V and J genes are TRBV6-2 or TRBV6-3 and TRBJ2-2, with 14 nucleotides matching TRBD2. Material: whole blood, obtained in connection with sensitization to the hapten diphenylcyclopropenone (DPC). CDR3 residues: CASSYRTSGRTGELFF. In DNA, the CDR3 is TGTGCCAGCAGTTACCGGACTAGCGGGAGGACCGGGGAGCTGTTTTTT.